Detailed here is one TCR beta chain. Its antigen is currently unknown. This record comes from a study of OX40 agonist ivuxolimab in advanced cancers. Study at large: Patients were dosed with the agonistic anti-OX40 (CD134) antibody ivuxolimab. Participants averaged approximately 60 years of age (range about 23 to 90) and were around 83% male. Study-wide results and limits: Clonal expansion was seen in CD4+ and CD8+ blood T cells by week 6 at 0.1 to 3.0 mg/kg.

The method was immunoSEQ multiplex PCR; TCRdb's version includes in-frame clones alone and lacks a portion of them. The table records more than 50,000 clones, about 90% of them present only once. The CDR3 runs 15 residues. Germline V gene lookup returns CDR1 SGDLS and CDR2 YYNGEE. The V end was cut by 3 bases, the J end by 9 bases, with 21 bases between. The TCR sequence derives from an adult with an advanced solid tumor such as melanoma, head and neck, liver or kidney cancer. The rearrangement links TRBV9 to TRBJ1-1, with D possibly matching TRBD1 (6 bases). The specimen comprised CD4+ or CD8+ T cells sorted from blood, sampled in a trial of the OX40 agonist ivuxolimab. In nucleotides, the CDR3 is TGTGCCAGCAGCGCCCGAAGGTCCGGGACAACTAAAGCTTTCTTT. Amino acid sequence: CASSARRSGTTKAFF.